The present entry profiles one TCR beta chain with its context. No antigen is known for it. These data originate in a study of OX40 agonist ivuxolimab in advanced cancers. Across the whole study: Partial responses were achieved by three patients, one with hepatocellular carcinoma and two with cutaneous melanoma.

Study results and caveats: Expanded clones tended on average to be more numerous among CD8+ T cells than CD4+.

Trimming removed 4 bases from V and 3 bases from J, with 25 bases in between. The CDR3 is 18 residues long. CDR1 is LGHNA, CDR2 YNFKEQ, per germline. Data came from immunoSEQ multiplex PCR; TCRdb stores just in-frame clones and leaves some out. The table lists around 82,000 clones, approximately 88% of them singletons. The receptor was derived from an adult with an advanced solid tumor such as melanoma, head and neck, liver or kidney cancer. This chain links TRBV4-2 with TRBJ2-7; D possibly corresponds to TRBD1 (6 bases). The specimen comprised CD4+ or CD8+ T cells sorted from blood, sampled in a trial of the OX40 agonist ivuxolimab. The CDR3 loop is CASSLGALEGVFGYEQYF. The CDR3 DNA reads TGTGCCAGCAGCCTAGGAGCCCTTGAGGGGGTTTTCGGCTACGAGCAGTACTTC.